This T cell receptor beta chain came from a study of blood T cell repertoires in COVID-19. The overall study: Sites across the United States, Italy and Spain contributed samples from acute and convalescent COVID-19.

How the authors handled the data: Estimation of nucleated cell counts was performed using reference gene primer amplification. The data were produced by immunoSEQ multiplex PCR, yet TCRdb's version contains in-frame clones alone and is incomplete. That table is the source of V, J and clone size, and D and trimming were worked out from the DNA. This sample has fewer than 250,000 clones, with roughly four fifths found just once. As concerns this clone: Within the sample, other DNA sequences also encode this same CDR3.

The germline V and J ends were trimmed by 2 bases and 0 bases, with 9 bases remaining between them. Looked up from germline, CDR1 is SGDLS and CDR2 is YYNGEE. The CDR3 runs 14 residues. The chain carries TRBV9 and TRBJ2-7, with TRBD1 as a possible D gene (6 bases). Sequences were obtained from peripheral blood. The origin of this receptor is a man in his fifties with acute or convalescent COVID-19. The CDR3 reads CASSVGQSSYEQYF. CDR3 sequence (DNA): TGTGCCAGCAGCGTCGGACAGAGCTCCTACGAGCAGTACTTC.